The entry below describes one T cell receptor beta chain. The antigen is not known. These data come from a study of response to subunit inactivated influenza vaccine. Germline CDR1 is SEHNR and CDR2 is FQNEAQ (reference sequence). The CDR3 totals 17 residues. Germline trimming cut 6 bases from V and 3 bases from J; bases unmatched to any gene: 10. From the RT-PCR reads, TCRdb called clonotypes with MiXCR, one entry per CDR3 protein. The top ten clones hold approximately 8.3% of a sample with 200,000 to 300,000 distinct CDR3 sequences, approximately 12% of them seen once. Findings and caveats of the study: Researchers suggested that each seasonal influenza vaccination recruits few new T cells.

The chain is built from TRBV7-9 and TRBJ2-3; TRBD2 agrees at 12 bases. The clonotype was recovered from a man aged 45-60 years who received an inactivated influenza vaccine. Sequenced here: non-naive T cells sorted from PBMCs, sampled 14 to 15 days before vaccination. The CDR3 coding sequence is TGTGCCAGCAGTAGGCTCGGACTAGCGGGAATTACAGATACGCAGTATTTT. Residues: CASSRLGLAGITDTQYF.